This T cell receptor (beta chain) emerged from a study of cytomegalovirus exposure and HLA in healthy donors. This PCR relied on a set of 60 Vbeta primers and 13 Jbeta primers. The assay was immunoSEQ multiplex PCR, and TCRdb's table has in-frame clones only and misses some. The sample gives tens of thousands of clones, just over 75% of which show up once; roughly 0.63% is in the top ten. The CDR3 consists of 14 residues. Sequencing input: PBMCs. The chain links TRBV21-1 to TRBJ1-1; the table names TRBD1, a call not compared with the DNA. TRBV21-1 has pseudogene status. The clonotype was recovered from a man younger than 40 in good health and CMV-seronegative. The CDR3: CASRDRVGDTEAFF. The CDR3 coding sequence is TGTGCCAGCAGGGACAGGGTCGGGGACACTGAAGCTTTCTTT.